This TCR beta chain was profiled in a study of T cells in Graves' hyperthyroidism and ophthalmopathy. Trimming removed 5 bases at V and 4 bases at J, with 11 bases between. Germline values: CDR1 SEHNR, CDR2 FQNEAQ (reference sequence). This CDR3 contains 13 residues. Researchers amplified the TCR beta CDR3 regions from RNA transcripts. When the TCR CDR3 underwent first-round RT-PCR, the HTBI primer set was used. TCRdb ran MiXCR on the multiplex PCR reads and lists one entry per CDR3 protein. The repertoire holds some 620,000 distinct CDR3 sequences, with 15% to 20% as singletons. The sequenced sample consisted of blood. This chain connects TRBV7-9 to TRBJ1-2, with D tentatively TRBD1 (5 bases). The clonotype was recovered from a woman in her twenties or thirties with Graves' hyperthyroidism. The CDR3 loop is CASSRGEFYGYTF. The CDR3 coding sequence is TGTGCCAGCAGCCGAGGGGAGTTCTATGGCTACACCTTC.